This T cell receptor beta chain was documented in a study of cytomegalovirus exposure and HLA in healthy donors. General observations from the study: Sequencing likely produced, as an artifact, a cluster of highly shared sequence variants.

With 60 Vbeta and 13 Jbeta primers, the PCR was carried out. Repertoires were generated with immunoSEQ multiplex PCR, while TCRdb's copy carries only in-frame clones and drops some. The data show over 90,000 clones, with approximately 73% seen just once and roughly 3.5% held by the top ten. The CDR3 is made up of 12 amino acids. Unmatched junction bases numbered 4, after V lost 6 bases and J lost 6 bases. The germline V gene has CDR1 MNHNS and CDR2 SASEGT. This clone was recorded once. Its cognate antigen is unknown. This TCR came from a man aged 40-55 years in good health and CMV-seronegative. The sample comprised PBMCs. The chain joins TRBV6-1 to TRBJ2-7; TRBD1 agrees at 8 bases. The CDR3 region has the DNA TGTGCCAGCAGCGGACAGGGACGCGAGCAGTACTTC. Its protein product is CASSGQGREQYF.